Shown below are 14 T cell receptor beta chains from a single sample sequenced in a study of shared clonotypes between healthy human individuals. Clones were read by immunoSEQ multiplex PCR, and TCRdb kept only the in-frame ones, dropping some. The top ten clones hold over 1.5% of a sample with roughly 700,000 clones, roughly 70% of them seen once. The sample taken for sequencing was memory CD4+ T cells sorted from blood. Described subset: CD45RA-negative fraction. All receptors derive from a woman younger than 45 in good health.

This chain links TRBV14 with TRBJ1-1; a weak D match, TRBD1 (6 bases). Germline assignment: CDR1 SGHDN and CDR2 FVKESK. Trimming removed 6 bases from V and 2 bases from J, with 13 bases in between. CDR3 length equals 14 residues. The CDR3: CASRAGELNTEAFF. In DNA form, the CDR3 reads TGTGCCAGCAGGGCAGGGGAACTAAACACTGAAGCTTTCTTT.

DNA of the CDR3: TGTGCCAGCAGCTTGGGAATGCGCGGTCAAGAGACCCAGTACTTC. Protein sequence: CASSLGMRGQETQYF. The genes are TRBV5-8 and TRBJ2-5; D gene ambiguous. Germline-derived CDR1 and CDR2 are SGHTS and YDEGEE. Trimming took off 0 bases at V and 2 bases at J, with 11 bases between the two ends. The length of the CDR3 is 15 residues.

DNA for the CDR3: TGTGCCAGTGGGATCCTGGACAGGGGGCGAGGAACTGAAGCTTTCTTT. Translating gives CASGILDRGRGTEAFF. The chain employs TRBV19 and TRBJ1-1; 11 bases agree with TRBD1. Per germline, CDR1 LNHDA and CDR2 SQIVND (reference sequence). The J segment lost 5 bases and the V segment lost 8 bases, leaving 13 bases of the junction unmatched. This CDR3 spans 16 amino acids. Using reference TRBV19 and TRBJ1-1 for the parts outside the CDR3, the full variable domain is DGGITQSPKYLFRKEGQNVTLSCEQNLNHDAMYWYRQDPGQGLRLIYYSQIVNDFQKGDIAEGYSVSREKKESFPLTVTSAQKNPTAFYLCASGILDRGRGTEAFFGQGTRLTVV.

This chain joins TRBV5-1 and TRBJ1-3; weak D call: TRBD1 (5 bases). The CDR3 consists of 16 residues. Germline CDR1 reads SGHRS; CDR2 reads YFSETQ. Trimming removed 0 bases from V and 3 bases from J, with 13 bases in between. DNA of the CDR3: TGCGCCAGCAGCTTGGGGGGCAGTGGAAGTGGAAACACCATATATTTT. Protein: CASSLGGSGSGNTIYF.

This clone occurred a few times. The chain joins TRBV5-1 to TRBJ2-2; perhaps TRBD1 as D (6 bases). CDR3 length: 14 amino acids. Germline loops: CDR1 SGHRS, CDR2 YFSETQ. V gave up 3 bases and J gave up 4 bases, with 10 bases separating them. The CDR3 spells CASSSGAGTGELFF. For the CDR3, the DNA is TGCGCCAGCAGCTCAGGGGCAGGCACCGGGGAGCTGTTTTTT.

The J gene is TRBJ1-5, the V gene TRBV7-2; 7 nucleotides match TRBD1. The germline gives CDR1 SGHTA, CDR2 FQGNSA. The length of the CDR3 is 17 residues. V shed 0 bases, J shed 0 bases, and the junction held 5 bases outside the gene matches. CDR3: CASSLASQGFSNQPQHF. The CDR3 nucleotides are TGTGCCAGCAGCTTAGCCTCACAGGGGTTTAGCAATCAGCCCCAGCATTTT.

The rearrangement uses TRBV28 and TRBJ2-1; D could derive from TRBD1 or TRBD2 (5 bases each). Per the germline V gene, CDR1 is MDHEN and CDR2 is SYDVKM. The V end was cut by 5 bases, the J end by 6 bases, with 17 bases between. CDR3 size: 15 residues. The CDR3 DNA follows: TGTGCCAGCAGTATCAGGGTAAGCGGTATCAATGAGCAGTTCTTC. Residues: CASSIRVSGINEQFF.

V and J are TRBV28 and TRBJ2-4; D unresolved. Trimming took 3 bases from V and 3 from J, leaving 15 bases between them. CDR3 length: 16 amino acids. Germline CDR1 and CDR2: MDHEN and SYDVKM. CDR3 in amino acids: CASSFRSWKDKNIQYF. The CDR3 nucleotides read TGTGCCAGCAGTTTTAGGTCATGGAAGGACAAAAACATTCAGTACTTC.

The J gene is TRBJ2-5, the V gene TRBV6-1, with 9 bases that match TRBD2. With V trimmed by 1 base and J by 1 base, 10 bases remained unmatched. Looked up from germline, CDR1 is MNHNS and CDR2 is SASEGT. The CDR3 spans 18 residues. CDR3 nucleotides: TGTGCCAGCAGTGAAGTGTCCGGCGGGAGGGGGTCCCAAGAGACCCAGTACTTC. Translated, it gives CASSEVSGGRGSQETQYF.

The chain uses TRBV5-1 and TRBJ2-6; no firm D call. The CDR3 is made up of 17 amino acids. CDR1 is SGHRS and CDR2 is YFSETQ in the germline V gene. The V end lost 4 bases, the J end lost 0 bases, and 14 bases lay between the germline ends. The CDR3 nucleotides are TGCGCCAGCAGCCCCCGCGTCCCCCTCTCTGGGGCCAACGTCCTGACTTTC. Its protein product is CASSPRVPLSGANVLTF.

The chain carries TRBV5-4 and TRBJ2-7, with D hard to call. CDR3 length equals 12 residues. Germline V gives CDR1 SGHNT, CDR2 YYREEE (reference sequence). Trimming removed 4 bases from V and 3 bases from J, with 8 bases in between. The CDR3 nucleotides read TGTGCCAGCAGCCAGGACGGCTACGAGCAGTACTTC. This codes for CASSQDGYEQYF.

This chain connects TRBV6-5 to TRBJ1-5; D may be TRBD1 (5 bases). Trimming took 6 bases from V and 6 from J, leaving 15 bases between them. This CDR3 region has 14 residues. The germline gives CDR1 MNHEY, CDR2 SVGAGI. DNA of the CDR3: TGTGCCAGCAGCCGAGGTTCAGGGATTCAGCCCCAGCATTTT. Translated, it gives CASSRGSGIQPQHF.

This chain links TRBV28 with TRBJ1-5, with D possibly TRBD1 on 5 matching bases. The V gene lost 7 bases and the J gene lost 6 bases, with 16 bases spanning the gap. This CDR3 has 14 residues. Germline CDR1 and CDR2: MDHEN and SYDVKM. This CDR3 reads CASTIGGGSQPQHF. The CDR3 bases are TGTGCCAGCACCATTGGGGGAGGTAGTCAGCCCCAGCATTTT.

This chain joins TRBV4-1 and TRBJ2-7; 8 bases are a match to TRBD1. The CDR3 covers 15 residues. The V gene's germline CDR1 is MGHRA and CDR2 YSYEKL. Trimming removed 2 bases from V and 6 bases from J; junction bases left unmatched: 9. For the CDR3, the DNA is TGCGCCAGCAGCCAAACCGGACAGGGAGAGGGCGAGCAGTACTTC. Protein product: CASSQTGQGEGEQYF.